Included here is one T cell receptor beta chain sequence, with context. Its target is unknown. This entry belongs to a study of identical twins. Germline assignment: CDR1 ENHRY and CDR2 SYGVKD. The CDR3 extends over 15 amino acids. Trimming removed 2 bases from V and 2 bases from J; junction bases left unmatched: 4. TCRdb used MiXCR to reprocess the 5' RACE reads, holding one entry per CDR3 protein. There are 1,800,000 or so distinct CDR3 sequences in the sample; around 29% occur only once, and approximately 0.29% lies in the top ten. Study conclusions and caveats: Models underestimated how often monozygotic twins shared out-of-frame TCR alpha. Within cord blood, abundant beta clonotypes carried fewer insertions, but memory repertoires showed no such trend.

The receptor was isolated from a newborn girl in good health. The chain joins TRBV10-3 to TRBJ1-1; 8 bases are shared with TRBD1. The specimen was cord blood. This CDR3 reads CAISETGQGNTEAFF. As DNA, the CDR3 is TGTGCCATCAGTGAGACCGGACAGGGAAACACTGAAGCTTTCTTT.